The 25 T cell receptor beta chains below were found in one sample sequenced in a study of T cell responses to AZD1222 COVID-19 vaccine. Data came from immunoSEQ multiplex PCR; TCRdb stores just in-frame clones and leaves some out. The sample carries 140,000 to 150,000 clones, about 90% recorded once. This material consisted of peripheral blood, taken on day 0 of AZD1222 vaccination. The receptor set was obtained from an adult in good health.

This clone is a singleton in its sample. The chain joins TRBV5-3 to TRBJ2-5; 9 bases are shared with TRBD2. TRBV5-3 is flagged as an ORF with uncertain function. Trimming took 4 bases from V and 4 from J; bases not matched to a gene: 17. CDR3 length: 18 amino acids. CDR3 nucleotides: TGTGCCAGAAGCCTGGGCATTAGCGGGAGTTTAGAGGGAGAGACCCAGTACTTC. Amino acid sequence: CARSLGISGSLEGETQYF.

This rearrangement joins TRBV29-1 to TRBJ1-2; D gene ambiguous. The CDR3 length is 11 residues. CDR1 is SQVTM, CDR2 ANQGSEA, per germline. Trimming took 5 bases from V and 1 from J, leaving 5 bases between them. The CDR3 nucleotides are TGCAGCGTTTGGGTTAACTATGGCTACACCTTC. Protein: CSVWVNYGYTF.

V gene TRBV19 combines with J gene TRBJ1-1; tentative D call: TRBD1 (5 bases). V lost 1 base and J 6 bases, leaving 9 bases between the germline ends. The germline gives CDR1 LNHDA, CDR2 SQIVND (reference sequence). This CDR3 is built from 13 residues. CDR3 protein: CASSIGPGAEAFF. The CDR3 nucleotides read TGTGCCAGTAGTATAGGCCCGGGGGCTGAAGCTTTCTTT.

The rearrangement links TRBV13 to TRBJ1-3; D call uncertain. Germline V CDR1 and CDR2: PRHDT, FYEKMQ (reference sequence). Trimming took off 5 bases at V and 1 base at J, with 15 bases between the two ends. This CDR3 region has 16 residues. DNA of the CDR3: TGTGCCAGCAGCCCTGAGCCGGGAGGTTCTGGAAACACCATATATTTT. Its translation is CASSPEPGGSGNTIYF.

The V and J genes are TRBV6-4 and TRBJ2-1; D is perhaps TRBD1 (5 bases). The V and J ends lost 3 bases and 6 bases respectively, with 12 bases between them. From germline, CDR1 is MRHNA and CDR2 SNTAGT. The CDR3 runs to 14 residues. In DNA form, the CDR3 reads TGTGCCAGCAGTGAGCAGGGTAGCACCAATGAGCAGTTCTTC. As protein: CASSEQGSTNEQFF.

This chain connects TRBV6-6 to TRBJ2-5; 7 positions match TRBD2. The CDR3 is made up of 14 amino acids. V was pared by 6 bases and J by 4 bases, with 8 bases of the junction left unmatched. Germline CDR1 MNHNY, CDR2 SVGAGI (reference sequence). The CDR3 nucleotides are TGTGCCAGCAGCCCCAGGGAGGGCCGAGAGACCCAGTACTTC. Translated, it gives CASSPREGRETQYF.

The chain is built from TRBV11-2 and TRBJ2-7; TRBD2 matches at 7 bases. This CDR3 spans 15 amino acids. Germline V lookup: CDR1 SGHAT, CDR2 FQNNGV. Unmatched junction bases numbered 10, after V lost 5 bases and J lost 3 bases. CDR3 residues: CASSLGASGYYEQYF. DNA of the CDR3: TGTGCCAGCAGCCTGGGAGCTAGCGGATACTACGAGCAGTACTTC.

The chain employs TRBV5-1 and TRBJ2-5, with D possibly being TRBD1 (5 bases). CDR3 length: 15 residues. Germline V gives CDR1 SGHRS, CDR2 YFSETQ. V was trimmed by 1 base and J by 5 bases, leaving 15 bases between them. DNA of the CDR3: TGCGCCAGCAGCTTGCGGCCAGGGTTTATGGAGACCCAGTACTTC. Encoded protein: CASSLRPGFMETQYF.

The chain recombines TRBV23-1 with TRBJ1-2, with D perhaps TRBD1 (5 bases). TRBV23-1 is classed as an ORF, of uncertain function. V lost 0 bases, J lost 6 bases, and 11 bases lay in between. CDR3 size: 14 residues. CDR3 loop: CASSQSVRDHGYTF. In nucleotides, the CDR3 is TGCGCCAGCAGTCAATCGGTCAGGGACCATGGCTACACCTTC.

As DNA, the CDR3 is TGTGCCAGCAGCTTGCGACGGTACACAGATACGCAGTATTTT. Translation gives CASSLRRYTDTQYF. The J gene is TRBJ2-3, the V gene TRBV5-4; D gene ambiguous. The CDR3 length is 14 residues. Trimming took off 1 base at V and 2 bases at J, with 8 bases between the two ends. Germline CDR1 reads SGHNT; CDR2 reads YYREEE (reference sequence). Variable domain in full (rest from reference TRBV5-4 and TRBJ2-3): ETGVTQSPTHLIKTRGQQVTLRCSSQSGHNTVSWYQQALGQGPQFIFQYYREEENGRGNFPPRFSGLQFPNYSSELNVNALELDDSALYLCASSLRRYTDTQYFGPGTRLTVL.

This clone showed up just a few times. The chain combines TRBV2 with TRBJ2-3; D gene unclear. The germline gives CDR1 SNHLY, CDR2 FYNNEI. Trimming stripped 9 bases from V and 4 bases from J, with 8 bases between. The CDR3 loop spans 11 amino acids. The CDR3 reads CASTRADTQYF. The DNA of the CDR3 is TGTGCCAGTACCCGGGCAGATACGCAGTATTTT.

The CDR3 DNA reads TGCGCCAGCAGCCAAGGAGCGGGACTGAACACTGAAGCTTTCTTT. Its protein is CASSQGAGLNTEAFF. V usage is TRBV4-1 and J usage is TRBJ1-1, with D perhaps TRBD1 (5 bases). The CDR3 contains 15 residues. Germline assignment: CDR1 MGHRA and CDR2 YSYEKL. Trimming shortened V by 1 base and J by 0 bases, and 9 bases separated the two germline ends.

The chain uses TRBV29-1 and TRBJ2-1; TRBD1 matches at 8 bases. Germline assignment: CDR1 SQVTM and CDR2 ANQGSEA. The CDR3 spans 11 residues. J was trimmed by 4 bases and V by 7 bases; bases with no gene match: 0. DNA of the CDR3: TGCAGCGGGACAGGGTACAATGAGCAGTTCTTC. It yields the protein CSGTGYNEQFF.

This clone was detected a few times. The chain is built from TRBV12-3 or TRBV12-4 and TRBJ1-2; the D is unclear. The CDR3 has 11 residues. Trimming took off 6 bases at V and 7 bases at J, with 9 bases between the two ends. The CDR3 here is CASRDEVGYTF. The CDR3, as DNA: TGTGCCAGCAGGGATGAGGTTGGCTACACCTTC.

This chain links TRBV7-9 with TRBJ2-3; 9 bases line up with TRBD1. Trimming removed 4 bases from V and 7 bases from J; junction bases left unmatched: 12. The CDR3 sequence is 16 residues long. From germline, CDR1 is SEHNR and CDR2 FQNEAQ (reference sequence). The CDR3 nucleotides are TGTGCCAGCAGCTCACACCGGGACAGGGTTCTTTATACGCAGTATTTT. This translates into CASSSHRDRVLYTQYF.

The chain has TRBV6-2 or TRBV6-3 and TRBJ2-1; D is uncertain. CDR1 is MNHEY, CDR2 SVGEGT, per germline. This CDR3 comprises 16 residues. Trimming removed 0 bases from V and 4 bases from J, with 13 bases in between. The CDR3 DNA is TGTGCCAGCAGTTACTCACTCCCGAGTTCTTACAATGAGCAGTTCTTC. Protein product: CASSYSLPSSYNEQFF.

This chain connects TRBV5-1 to TRBJ1-5; D may be TRBD1 (6 bases). The CDR3 loop spans 14 amino acids. Germline V gene lookup returns CDR1 SGHRS and CDR2 YFSETQ. V lost 4 bases, J lost 5 bases, and 13 bases lay in between. CDR3 amino acids: CASSVTGGDQPQHF. In DNA form, the CDR3 reads TGCGCCAGCAGCGTGACAGGTGGAGATCAGCCCCAGCATTTT.

The rearrangement joins TRBV4-3 to TRBJ1-2; D perhaps matches TRBD1 (6 bases). The CDR3 contains 15 residues. Trimming stripped 0 bases from V and 4 bases from J, with 12 bases between. Per the germline V gene, CDR1 is LGHNA and CDR2 is YSLEER. The CDR3 DNA reads as TGCGCCAGCAGCCAAGATGTGGGGGCCCCCTATGGCTACACCTTC. The encoded protein is CASSQDVGAPYGYTF.

This chain joins TRBV29-1 and TRBJ2-1, with 8 bases identical to TRBD2. The length of the CDR3 is 15 residues. CDR1 is SQVTM, CDR2 ANQGSEA, per germline. Trimming at V came to 2 bases and at J to 8 bases, leaving 11 bases not matched to a gene. The CDR3 DNA follows: TGCAGCGTTGAATCAGCGGGAGTCGGTCTCGATGAGCAGTTCTTC. This codes for CSVESAGVGLDEQFF.

The chain carries TRBV6-2 or TRBV6-3 and TRBJ2-7; no clear D. V was trimmed by 5 bases and J by 4 bases, leaving 12 bases between them. This CDR3 is built from 13 residues. In germline, CDR1 is MNHEY, CDR2 SVGEGT. Written as DNA, the CDR3 is TGTGCCAGCAGTATCCCCGGTACGTACGAGCAGTACTTC. This sequence encodes CASSIPGTYEQYF.

CDR3 residues: CASSLYGERGKLFF. DNA of the CDR3: TGCGCCAGCAGCTTGTACGGGGAAAGGGGAAAACTGTTTTTT. The chain joins TRBV5-1 to TRBJ1-4, with a tentative D call TRBD1 (5 bases). The CDR3 has 14 residues. V was shortened by 1 base and J by 10 bases, with 14 bases between the two germline ends. Germline CDR1 reads SGHRS; CDR2 reads YFSETQ.

This clone was seen only a few times. The chain is built from TRBV7-3 and TRBJ2-1; D assignment may be TRBD1 or TRBD2 (7 bases each). CDR3 length: 14 amino acids. V lost 3 bases and J 7 bases, leaving 13 bases between the germline ends. Germline-derived CDR1 and CDR2 are SGHTA and FQGTGA. Here the CDR3 DNA reads TGTGCCAGCAGCTTCCAGCGGGGACAGAATGAGCAGTTCTTC. This sequence encodes CASSFQRGQNEQFF.

A single count supports this clone. This chain connects TRBV20-1 to TRBJ1-2, with 9 bases identical to TRBD1. The CDR3 runs 17 residues. Germline trimming cut 3 bases from V and 4 bases from J; bases unmatched to any gene: 15. In germline, CDR1 is DFQATT, CDR2 SNEGSKA (reference sequence). CDR3 DNA sequence: TGCAGTGCTAGTGCCCGGGACAGGGTCCTCAATCCCTATGGCTACACCTTC. This codes for CSASARDRVLNPYGYTF.

The chain recombines TRBV13 with TRBJ1-4; possible D gene TRBD1, 5 bases. V was clipped by 5 bases and J by 10 bases, with 17 bases between them. Germline V gene lookup returns CDR1 PRHDT and CDR2 FYEKMQ (reference sequence). The CDR3 has 14 amino acids. In nucleotides, the CDR3 is TGTGCCAGCAGCCAGGGACGGACCCGGAGAAAACTGTTTTTT. Protein product: CASSQGRTRRKLFF. Based on the CDR3 plus reference TRBV13 and TRBJ1-4, the full variable domain is AAGVIQSPRHLIKEKRETATLKCYPIPRHDTVYWYQQGPGQDPQFLISFYEKMQSDKGSIPDRFSAQQFSDYHSELNMSSLELGDSALYFCASSQGRTRRKLFFGSGTQLSVL.

The J gene is TRBJ2-5, the V gene TRBV11-3, with no clear D. Trimming stripped 1 base from V and 2 bases from J, with 14 bases between. The germline V gene encodes CDR1 SGHNT and CDR2 YENEEA. This CDR3 region has 16 residues. In nucleotides, the CDR3 is TGTGCCAGCAGCTTAGGGCTGTCTGTCGGACAAGAGACCCAGTACTTC. The encoded protein is CASSLGLSVGQETQYF.